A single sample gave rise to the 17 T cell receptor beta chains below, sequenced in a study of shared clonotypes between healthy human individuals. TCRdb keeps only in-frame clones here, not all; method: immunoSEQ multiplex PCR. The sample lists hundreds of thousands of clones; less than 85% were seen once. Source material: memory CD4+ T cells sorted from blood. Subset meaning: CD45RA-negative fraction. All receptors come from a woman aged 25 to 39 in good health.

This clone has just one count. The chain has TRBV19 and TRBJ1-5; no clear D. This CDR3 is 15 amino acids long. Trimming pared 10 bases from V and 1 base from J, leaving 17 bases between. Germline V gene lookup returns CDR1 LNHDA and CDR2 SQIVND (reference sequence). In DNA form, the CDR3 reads TGTGCCACCTTAAGCGGGCCCATAAGCAATCAGCCCCAGCATTTT. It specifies CATLSGPISNQPQHF.

The CDR3 spells CASSLVSLAVDEQFF. In DNA, the CDR3 is TGTGCCAGCAGTTTAGTCTCCCTAGCCGTCGATGAGCAGTTCTTC. This chain joins TRBV27 and TRBJ2-1; a possible D gene is TRBD2 (5 bases). Trimming took 2 bases from V and 8 from J, leaving 16 bases between them. This CDR3 region has 15 residues. The V gene's germline CDR1 is MNHEY and CDR2 SMNVEV (reference sequence).

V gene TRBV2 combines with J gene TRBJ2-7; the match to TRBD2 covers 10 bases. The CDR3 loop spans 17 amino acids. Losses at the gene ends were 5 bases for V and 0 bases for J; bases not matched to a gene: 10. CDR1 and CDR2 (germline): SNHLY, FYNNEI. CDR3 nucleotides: TGTGCCAGCAGTCCAGGGGGGCTAGCGGGGGACTCCTACGAGCAGTACTTC. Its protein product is CASSPGGLAGDSYEQYF. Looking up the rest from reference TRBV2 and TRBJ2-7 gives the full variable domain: EPEVTQTPSHQVTQMGQEVILRCVPISNHLYFYWYRQILGQKVEFLVSFYNNEISEKSEIFDDQFSVERPDGSNFTLKIRSTKLEDSAMYFCASSPGGLAGDSYEQYFGPGTRLTVT.

CDR3 in amino acids: CASSRSPSGAQVSYEKLFF. CDR3 DNA: TGCGCCAGCAGCCGCTCTCCTTCTGGCGCCCAAGTGTCCTATGAAAAACTGTTTTTT. This rearrangement joins TRBV4-1 to TRBJ1-4; D unresolved. Germline-derived CDR1 and CDR2 are MGHRA and YSYEKL. V lost 4 bases to trimming and J lost 6 bases, with 27 bases between them. CDR3 length: 19 residues.

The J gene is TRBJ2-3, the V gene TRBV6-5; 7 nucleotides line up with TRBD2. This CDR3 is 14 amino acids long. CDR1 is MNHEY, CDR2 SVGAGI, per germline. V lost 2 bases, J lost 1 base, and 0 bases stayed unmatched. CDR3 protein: CASSYLAGTDTQYF. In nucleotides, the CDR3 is TGTGCCAGCAGTTACCTAGCGGGCACAGATACGCAGTATTTT.

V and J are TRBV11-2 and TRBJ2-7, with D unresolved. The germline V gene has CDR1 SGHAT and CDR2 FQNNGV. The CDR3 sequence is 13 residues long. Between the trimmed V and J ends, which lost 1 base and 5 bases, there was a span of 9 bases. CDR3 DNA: TGTGCCAGCAGCTTAGGACGAATAGACGAGCAGTACTTC. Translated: CASSLGRIDEQYF.

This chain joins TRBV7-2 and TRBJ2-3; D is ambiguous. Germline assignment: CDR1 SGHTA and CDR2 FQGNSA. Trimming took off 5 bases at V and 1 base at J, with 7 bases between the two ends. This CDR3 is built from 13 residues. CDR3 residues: CASSQGGTDTQYF. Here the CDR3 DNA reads TGTGCCAGCAGCCAAGGAGGCACAGATACGCAGTATTTT.

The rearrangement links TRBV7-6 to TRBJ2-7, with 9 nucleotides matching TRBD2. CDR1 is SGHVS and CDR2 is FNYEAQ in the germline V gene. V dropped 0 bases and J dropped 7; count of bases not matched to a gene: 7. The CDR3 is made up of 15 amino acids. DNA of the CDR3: TGTGCCAGCAGCTTAGCCCTTAGCGGGAGAGATGAGCAGTACTTC. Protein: CASSLALSGRDEQYF.

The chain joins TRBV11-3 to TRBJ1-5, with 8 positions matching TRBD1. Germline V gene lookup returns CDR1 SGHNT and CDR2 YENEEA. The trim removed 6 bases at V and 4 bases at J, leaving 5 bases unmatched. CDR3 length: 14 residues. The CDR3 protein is CASSRTGPNQPQHF. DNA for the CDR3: TGTGCCAGCAGTAGGACAGGGCCGAATCAGCCCCAGCATTTT.

The CDR3 loop is CSVTGTGFYEQYF. The DNA for the CDR3 is TGCAGCGTGACCGGGACAGGATTCTACGAGCAGTACTTC. The genes are TRBV29-1 and TRBJ2-7; the match to TRBD1 covers 8 bases. Germline trimming cut 6 bases from V and 3 bases from J; bases unmatched to any gene: 7. Germline V gives CDR1 SQVTM, CDR2 ANQGSEA. CDR3 length: 13 amino acids.

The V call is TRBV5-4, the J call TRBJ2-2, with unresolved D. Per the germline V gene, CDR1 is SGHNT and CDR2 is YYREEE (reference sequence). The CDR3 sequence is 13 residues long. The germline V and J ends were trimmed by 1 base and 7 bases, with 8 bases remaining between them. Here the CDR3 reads CASSLPLGGELFF. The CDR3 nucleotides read TGTGCCAGCAGCTTGCCTCTGGGCGGGGAGCTGTTTTTT.

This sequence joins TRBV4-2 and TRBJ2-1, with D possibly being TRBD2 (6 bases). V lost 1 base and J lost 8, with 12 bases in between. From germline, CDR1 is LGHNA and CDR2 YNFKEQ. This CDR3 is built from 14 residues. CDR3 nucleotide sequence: TGTGCCAGCAGCCAAGTGGAGCGGGTCCATGAGCAGTTCTTC. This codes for CASSQVERVHEQFF.

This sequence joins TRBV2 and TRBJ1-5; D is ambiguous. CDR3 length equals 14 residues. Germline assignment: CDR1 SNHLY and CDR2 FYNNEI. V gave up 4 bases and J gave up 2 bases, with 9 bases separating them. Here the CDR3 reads CASSVRAGNQPQHF. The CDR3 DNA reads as TGTGCCAGCAGTGTGCGGGCCGGCAATCAGCCCCAGCATTTT. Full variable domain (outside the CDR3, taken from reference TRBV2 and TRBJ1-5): EPEVTQTPSHQVTQMGQEVILRCVPISNHLYFYWYRQILGQKVEFLVSFYNNEISEKSEIFDDQFSVERPDGSNFTLKIRSTKLEDSAMYFCASSVRAGNQPQHFGDGTRLSIL.

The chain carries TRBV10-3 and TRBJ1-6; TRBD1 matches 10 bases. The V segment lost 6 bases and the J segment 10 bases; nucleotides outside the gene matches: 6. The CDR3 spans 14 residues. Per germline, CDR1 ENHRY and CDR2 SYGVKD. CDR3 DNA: TGTGCCATCAGCCCGGGACAGGGGAACTCACCCCTCCACTTT. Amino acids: CAISPGQGNSPLHF.

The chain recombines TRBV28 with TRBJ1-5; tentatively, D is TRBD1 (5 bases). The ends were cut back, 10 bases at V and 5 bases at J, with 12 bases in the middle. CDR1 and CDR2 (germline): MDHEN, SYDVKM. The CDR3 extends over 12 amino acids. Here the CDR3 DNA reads TGTGCCACACAGGTTCGGCATCAGCCCCAGCATTTT. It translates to CATQVRHQPQHF.

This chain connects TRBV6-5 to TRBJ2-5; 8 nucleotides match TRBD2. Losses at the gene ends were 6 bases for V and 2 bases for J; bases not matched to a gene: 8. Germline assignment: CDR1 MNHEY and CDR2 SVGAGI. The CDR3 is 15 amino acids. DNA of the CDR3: TGTGCCAGCAGACAAGCGGGAGCGGTACAAGAGACCCAGTACTTC. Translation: CASRQAGAVQETQYF.

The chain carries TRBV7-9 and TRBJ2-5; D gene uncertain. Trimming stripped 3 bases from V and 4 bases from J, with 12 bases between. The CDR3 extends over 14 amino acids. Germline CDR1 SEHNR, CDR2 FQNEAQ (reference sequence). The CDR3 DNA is TGTGCCAGCAGCTTGGGCAAGGCGACAGAGACCCAGTACTTC. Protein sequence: CASSLGKATETQYF.